The present T cell receptor beta chain was sequenced within a study of blood T cell repertoires in COVID-19. Study at large: COVID-19 samples from acute and convalescent phases originated in the United States, Italy and Spain. PBMCs, B-cell-depleted T cells, or T cells provided the cDNA or gDNA that made up the material.

Germline-derived CDR1 and CDR2 are SGHTA and FQGTGA. J lost 1 base, V lost 5 bases, and 8 bases had no gene match. The CDR3 consists of 17 residues. As handled by the study authors: Reference gene primer amplification gave estimated nucleated cell counts. Assay used: immunoSEQ multiplex PCR; TCRdb lists only in-frame clones, some missing. The V and J calls and clone size come from that table; D and trimming were worked out from the DNA. The data contain around 150,000 clones, about 93% of them singletons. The clonotype comes from a woman aged 50 to 60 with acute or convalescent COVID-19. Sequencing was performed on peripheral blood. The chain combines TRBV7-3 with TRBJ1-5; 10 bases line up with TRBD1. In nucleotides, the CDR3 is TGTGCCAGCAGCATCACTCGACAGGGGGCAAGCAATCAGCCCCAGCATTTT. It yields the protein CASSITRQGASNQPQHF.